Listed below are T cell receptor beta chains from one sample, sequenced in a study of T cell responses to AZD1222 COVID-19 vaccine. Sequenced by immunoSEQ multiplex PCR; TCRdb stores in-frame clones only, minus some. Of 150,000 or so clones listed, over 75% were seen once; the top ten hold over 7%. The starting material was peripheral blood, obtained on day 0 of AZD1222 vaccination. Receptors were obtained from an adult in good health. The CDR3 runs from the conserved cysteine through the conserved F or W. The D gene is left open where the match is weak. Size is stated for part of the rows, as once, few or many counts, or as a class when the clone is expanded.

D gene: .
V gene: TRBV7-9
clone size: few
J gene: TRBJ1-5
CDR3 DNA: TGTGCCAGCAGCTCCGACAAGGAATCATATAGCAATCAGCCCCAGCATTTT
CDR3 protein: CASSSDKESYSNQPQHF

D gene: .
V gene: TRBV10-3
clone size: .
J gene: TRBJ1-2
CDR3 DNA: TGTGCCATCAGTGGCGCAGGGACTAACTATGGCTACACCTTC
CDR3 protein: CAISGAGTNYGYTF

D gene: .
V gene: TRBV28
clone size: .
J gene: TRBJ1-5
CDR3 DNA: TGTGCCAGCAGTTTTGGTGGTCAGCCCCAGCATTTT
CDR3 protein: CASSFGGQPQHF

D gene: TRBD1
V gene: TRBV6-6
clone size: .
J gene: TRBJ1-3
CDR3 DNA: TGTGCCAGCAGTATCGAGACAGGGGTCGGAAACACCATATATTTT
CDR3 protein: CASSIETGVGNTIYF

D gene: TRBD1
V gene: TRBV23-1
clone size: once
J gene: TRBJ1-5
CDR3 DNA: TGCGCCAGCAGAAATACGAGGGACAGGGACCCAAGTGACCAGCCCCAGCATTTT
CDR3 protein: CASRNTRDRDPSDQPQHF

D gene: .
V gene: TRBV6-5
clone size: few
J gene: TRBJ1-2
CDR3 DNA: TGTGCCAGCAGTTACGGTGCTAACTATGGCTACACCTTC
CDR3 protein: CASSYGANYGYTF

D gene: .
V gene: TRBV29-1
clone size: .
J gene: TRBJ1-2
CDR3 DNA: TGCAGCGCCAAGTCCGACCGACCTGGCGGCTACACCTTC
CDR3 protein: CSAKSDRPGGYTF

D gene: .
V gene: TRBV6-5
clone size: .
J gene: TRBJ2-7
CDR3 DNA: TGTGCCAGCGGGACGGCTGGCACCTACGAGCAGTACTTC
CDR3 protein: CASGTAGTYEQYF

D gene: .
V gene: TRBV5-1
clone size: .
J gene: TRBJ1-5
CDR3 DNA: TGCGCCAGCAGCTTGGGTAGGGACAATCAGCCCCAGCATTTT
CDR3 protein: CASSLGRDNQPQHF

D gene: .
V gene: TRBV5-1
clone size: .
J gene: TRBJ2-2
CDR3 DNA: TGCGCCAGCAGCCCGAATCAGGGGGAGGGGCCGAACACCGGGGAGCTGTTTTTT
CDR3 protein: CASSPNQGEGPNTGELFF

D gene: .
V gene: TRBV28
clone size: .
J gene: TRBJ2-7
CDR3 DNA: TGTGCCAGCAGCCCGACAGAGGGGTATGGTGAGCAGTACTTC
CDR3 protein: CASSPTEGYGEQYF

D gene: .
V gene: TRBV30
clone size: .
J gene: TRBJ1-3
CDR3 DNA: TGTGCCTGTAAGGGGGGGGGCTACGCTGGAAACACCATATATTTT
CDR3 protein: CACKGGGYAGNTIYF

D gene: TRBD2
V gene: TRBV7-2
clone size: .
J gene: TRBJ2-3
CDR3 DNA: TGTGCCAGCAGCTCGGGACTAGCGGGAGGTTGGGATACGCAGTATTTT
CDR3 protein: CASSSGLAGGWDTQYF

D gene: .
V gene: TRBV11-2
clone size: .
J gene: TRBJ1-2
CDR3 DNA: TGTGCCAGCAGCTTGGGAACAGGCCTTAACTATGGCTACACCTTC
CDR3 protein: CASSLGTGLNYGYTF

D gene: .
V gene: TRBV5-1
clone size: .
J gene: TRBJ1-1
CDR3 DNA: TGCGCCAGCAGCTTGGGGAGCGGGAACACTGAAGCTTTCTTT
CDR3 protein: CASSLGSGNTEAFF

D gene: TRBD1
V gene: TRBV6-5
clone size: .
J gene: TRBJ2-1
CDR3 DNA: TGTGCCAGCCAGCAGGGGGCTCTTTGGAATGAGCAGTTCTTC
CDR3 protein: CASQQGALWNEQFF

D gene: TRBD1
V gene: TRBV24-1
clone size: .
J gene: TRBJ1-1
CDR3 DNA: TGTGCCACCACTCAGGGGGCTGGGACTGAAGCTTTCTTT
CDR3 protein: CATTQGAGTEAFF

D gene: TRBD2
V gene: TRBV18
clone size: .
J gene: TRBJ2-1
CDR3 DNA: TGTGCCAGCTCACCCCCAGTCGCGGGGGGGCCTTCGGGGGAGCAGTTCTTC
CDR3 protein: CASSPPVAGGPSGEQFF

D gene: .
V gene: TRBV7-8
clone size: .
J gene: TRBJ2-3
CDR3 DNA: TGTGCCAGCAGCCAGAGTTGGGGGGAGGAGTATTTT
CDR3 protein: CASSQSWGEEYF

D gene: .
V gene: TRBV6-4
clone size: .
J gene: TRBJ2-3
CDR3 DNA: TGTGCCAGCAGTGACGGGCTAGCGACAGATACGCAGTATTTT
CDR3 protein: CASSDGLATDTQYF

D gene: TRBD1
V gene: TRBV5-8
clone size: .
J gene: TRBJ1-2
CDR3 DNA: TGTGCCAGCAGAGCCCGGACAGGGAGCTATGGCTACACCTTC
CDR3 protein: CASRARTGSYGYTF

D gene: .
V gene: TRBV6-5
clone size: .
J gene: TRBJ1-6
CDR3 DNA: TGTGCCAGCAGTTACTCTGGCGGTATTAATTCACCCCTCCACTTT
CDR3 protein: CASSYSGGINSPLHF

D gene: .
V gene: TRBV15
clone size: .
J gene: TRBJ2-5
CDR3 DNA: TGTGCCACCAGCCGCCGGGGAGCGGGGACACTAGGGGAGACCCAGTACTTC
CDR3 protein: CATSRRGAGTLGETQYF

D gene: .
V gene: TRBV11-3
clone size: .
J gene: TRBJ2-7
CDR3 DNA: TGTGCCAGCAGCTTACTGAACAGGCCGCAAGACGAGCAGTACTTC
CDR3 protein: CASSLLNRPQDEQYF

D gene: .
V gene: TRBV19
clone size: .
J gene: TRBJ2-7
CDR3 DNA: TGTGCCAGTAGTACGGGACGGACCTACGAGCAGTACTTC
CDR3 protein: CASSTGRTYEQYF

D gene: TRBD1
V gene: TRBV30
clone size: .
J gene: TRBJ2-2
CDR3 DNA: TGTGCCTGGACAGGTCTGGACAGGGACGTAAACACCGGGGAGCTGTTTTTT
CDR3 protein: CAWTGLDRDVNTGELFF

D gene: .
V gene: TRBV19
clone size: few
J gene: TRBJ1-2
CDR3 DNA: TGTGCCAGTAGTGATTCAGGGTCCCGCTATGGCTACACCTTC
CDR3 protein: CASSDSGSRYGYTF

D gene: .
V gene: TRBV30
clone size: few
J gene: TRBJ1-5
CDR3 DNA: TGTGCCTGGAGTGGGCAGGGCGCAAGGGAGCCCCAGCATTTT
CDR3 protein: CAWSGQGAREPQHF

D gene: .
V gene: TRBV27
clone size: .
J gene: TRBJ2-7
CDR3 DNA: TGTGCCAGCAGAGGACCCAATTCCTACGAGCAGTACTTC
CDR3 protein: CASRGPNSYEQYF

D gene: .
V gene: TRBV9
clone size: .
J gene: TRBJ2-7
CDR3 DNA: TGTGCCAGCAGCGTAGGGGAGGGGGGCTACGAGCAGTACTTC
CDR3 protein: CASSVGEGGYEQYF

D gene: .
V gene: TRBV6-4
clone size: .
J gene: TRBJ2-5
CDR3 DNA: TGTGCCAGCGCCAGGGAATTGAGGGAGACCCAGTACTTC
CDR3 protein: CASARELRETQYF

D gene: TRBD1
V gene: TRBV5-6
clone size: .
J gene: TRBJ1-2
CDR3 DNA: TGTGCCAGCAGTCGCACCGGGACAGGGGTCTTTGGCTACACCTTC
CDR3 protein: CASSRTGTGVFGYTF

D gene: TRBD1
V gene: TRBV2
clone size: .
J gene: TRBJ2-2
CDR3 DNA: TGTGCCAGCCGGGACAGGGGAACCGGGGAGCTGTTTTTT
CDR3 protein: CASRDRGTGELFF

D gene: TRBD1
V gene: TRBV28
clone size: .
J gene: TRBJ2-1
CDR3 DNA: TGTGCCAGCAGTTTATTCATGGGACAGGGGGCTGGCAATGAGCAGTTCTTC
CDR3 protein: CASSLFMGQGAGNEQFF

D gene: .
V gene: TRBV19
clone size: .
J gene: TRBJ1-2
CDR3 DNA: TGTGCCAGTAGTATAGCTGGGCCCTATGGCTACACCTTC
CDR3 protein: CASSIAGPYGYTF

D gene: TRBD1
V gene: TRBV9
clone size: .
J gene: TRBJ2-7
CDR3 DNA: TGTGCCAGCAGCGTAGGGACAGGGCTTTTGGACGAGCAGTACTTC
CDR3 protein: CASSVGTGLLDEQYF

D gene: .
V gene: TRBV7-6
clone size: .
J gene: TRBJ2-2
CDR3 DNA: TGTGCCAGCAGCTATCATAGGGCGGGCGCGGGGAACACCGGGGAGCTGTTTTTT
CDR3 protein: CASSYHRAGAGNTGELFF

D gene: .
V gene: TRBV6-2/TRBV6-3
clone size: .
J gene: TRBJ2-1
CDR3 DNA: TGTGCCAGCAGCCTCGACCCGGGGGCAGGTCAGGCAGGTGAGCAGTTCTTC
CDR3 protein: CASSLDPGAGQAGEQFF

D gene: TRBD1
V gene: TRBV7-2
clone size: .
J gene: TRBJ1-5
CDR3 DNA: TGTGCCAGCAGCCTCCGGGACAGTGATCAGCCCCAGCATTTT
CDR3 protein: CASSLRDSDQPQHF

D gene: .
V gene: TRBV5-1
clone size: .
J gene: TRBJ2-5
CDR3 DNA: TGCGCCAGCAGCTTGGAAGGCAGGGGTGAGACCCAGTACTTC
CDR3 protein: CASSLEGRGETQYF

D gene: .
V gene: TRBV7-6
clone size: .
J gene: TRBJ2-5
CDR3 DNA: TGTGCCAGCAGCTTGTACCAAGGGCAAGAGACCCAGTACTTC
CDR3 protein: CASSLYQGQETQYF

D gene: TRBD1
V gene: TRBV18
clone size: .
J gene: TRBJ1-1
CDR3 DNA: TGTGCCAGCTCACTGGGACAGGTACTTATGAACACTGAAGCTTTCTTT
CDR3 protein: CASSLGQVLMNTEAFF

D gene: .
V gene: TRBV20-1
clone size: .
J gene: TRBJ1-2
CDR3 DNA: TGCAGTGCTATAGATATTCCGGGCTACACCTTC
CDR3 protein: CSAIDIPGYTF

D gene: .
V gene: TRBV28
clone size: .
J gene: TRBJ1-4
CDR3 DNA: TGTGCCAGCAGTACATTATGGGGAGTTGCAACTAATGAAAAACTGTTTTTT
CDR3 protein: CASSTLWGVATNEKLFF

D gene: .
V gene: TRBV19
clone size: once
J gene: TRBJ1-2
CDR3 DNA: TGTGCCAGCCTCCCCCCAGGGAACCGGGGCTACACCTTC
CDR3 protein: CASLPPGNRGYTF

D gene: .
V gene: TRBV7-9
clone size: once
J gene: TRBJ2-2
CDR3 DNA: TGTGCCAGCAGCTTATTATTAGGCCCCACAGGGCCCGGGGAGCTGTTTTTT
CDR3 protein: CASSLLLGPTGPGELFF

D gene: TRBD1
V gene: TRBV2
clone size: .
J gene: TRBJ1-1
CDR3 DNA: TGTGCCACTTTGACAGGGGGCGCCAGCACTGAAGCTTTCTTT
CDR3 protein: CATLTGGASTEAFF

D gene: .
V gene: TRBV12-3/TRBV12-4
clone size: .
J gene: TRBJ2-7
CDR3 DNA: TGTGCCAGCCAGGGCGGGTACTCCTACGAGCAGTACTTC
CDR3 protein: CASQGGYSYEQYF

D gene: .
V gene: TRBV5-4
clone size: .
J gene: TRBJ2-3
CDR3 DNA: TGTGCCAGCGTAGCGGCTAGCACAGATACGCAGTATTTT
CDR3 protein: CASVAASTDTQYF

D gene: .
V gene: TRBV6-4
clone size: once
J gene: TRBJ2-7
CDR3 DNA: TGTGCCAGCAGGAGCCCCCAGGGTTCCCACGAGCAGTACTTC
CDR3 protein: CASRSPQGSHEQYF

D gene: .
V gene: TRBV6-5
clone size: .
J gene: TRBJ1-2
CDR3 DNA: TGTGCCAGCAGTCACAGTTCAGGGGCCCATGGCTACACCTTC
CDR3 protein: CASSHSSGAHGYTF

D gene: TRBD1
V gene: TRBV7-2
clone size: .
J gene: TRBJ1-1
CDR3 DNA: TGTGCCAGCAGCCCTCCGGGACAGATAGTAGGCACTGAAGCTTTCTTT
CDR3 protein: CASSPPGQIVGTEAFF

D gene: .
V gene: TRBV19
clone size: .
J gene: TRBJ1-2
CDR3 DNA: TGTGCCAGTAGTATAGTGTCGGGGGCAGGAAACTATGGCTACACCTTC
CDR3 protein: CASSIVSGAGNYGYTF